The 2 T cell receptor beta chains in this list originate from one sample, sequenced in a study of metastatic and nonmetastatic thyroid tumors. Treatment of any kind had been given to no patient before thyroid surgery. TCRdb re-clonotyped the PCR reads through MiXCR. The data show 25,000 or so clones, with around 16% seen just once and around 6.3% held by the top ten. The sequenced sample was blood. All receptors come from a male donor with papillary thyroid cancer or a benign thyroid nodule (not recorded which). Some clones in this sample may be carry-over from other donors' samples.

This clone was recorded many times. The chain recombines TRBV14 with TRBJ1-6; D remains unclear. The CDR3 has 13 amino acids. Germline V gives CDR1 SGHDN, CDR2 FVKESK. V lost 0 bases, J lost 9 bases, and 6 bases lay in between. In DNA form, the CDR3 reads TGTGCCAGCAGCCAAGAGGTTCGTTCACCCCTCCACTTT. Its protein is CASSQEVRSPLHF.

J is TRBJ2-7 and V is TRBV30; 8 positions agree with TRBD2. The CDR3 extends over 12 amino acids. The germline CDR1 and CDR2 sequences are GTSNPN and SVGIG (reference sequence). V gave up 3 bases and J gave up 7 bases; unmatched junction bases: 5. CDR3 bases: TGTGCCTGGAGAGCGGGAGTGGGGGAGCAGTACTTC. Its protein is CAWRAGVGEQYF.